Each of the 28 T cell receptor beta chains below was sequenced from the same sample in a study of shared clonotypes between healthy human individuals. Positive CCR7 selection of CD45RO-negative cells yielded the naive CD8 cells, and terminally differentiated effector memory CD45RA+ cells were excluded. Assay used: immunoSEQ multiplex PCR; TCRdb lists only in-frame clones, some missing. The sample contains roughly 600,000 clones, 98% of which appear only once. Sequenced input: naive CD8+ T cells sorted from blood. These receptors were obtained from a man between 25 and 39 years old in good health.

This chain joins TRBV5-4 and TRBJ2-7, with no clear D. V lost 5 bases and J lost 1, with 10 bases in between. CDR1 SGHNT and CDR2 YYREEE come from the germline V gene (reference sequence). The CDR3 extends over 13 amino acids. Here the CDR3 DNA reads TGTGCCAGCAGTTGGGGAAAGTCCTACGAGCAGTACTTC. Residues: CASSWGKSYEQYF.

The chain couples TRBV30 to TRBJ2-3; D is perhaps TRBD2 (6 bases). Per germline, CDR1 GTSNPN and CDR2 SVGIG (reference sequence). Trimming took 2 bases from V and 7 from J, leaving 19 bases between them. The CDR3 totals 15 residues. The CDR3 loop is CAWSWEGGSTNTQYF. In DNA, the CDR3 is TGTGCCTGGAGTTGGGAAGGAGGGAGTACGAATACGCAGTATTTT.

The chain recombines TRBV6-6 with TRBJ1-5, with a tentative D call TRBD1 (6 bases). Looked up from germline, CDR1 is MNHNY and CDR2 is SVGAGI (reference sequence). CDR3 length: 15 residues. Trimming shortened V by 4 bases and J by 7 bases, and 17 bases separated the two germline ends. CDR3 nucleotide sequence: TGTGCCAGCAGTTCCCCAGGGGATTTAGGGCAGCCCCAGCATTTT. Its protein product is CASSSPGDLGQPQHF.

The chain uses TRBV9 and TRBJ2-7; 9 nucleotides agree with TRBD1. The CDR3 length is 15 residues. J was trimmed by 6 bases and V by 2 bases; bases with no gene match: 9. Germline CDR1 reads SGDLS; CDR2 reads YYNGEE. CDR3 sequence (DNA): TGTGCCAGCAGCGTGGCCGGGACAGGGTTGGTCGAGCAGTACTTC. This gives the protein CASSVAGTGLVEQYF.

The V and J genes are TRBV5-5 and TRBJ1-2, with a weak D call TRBD1 (5 bases). The V and J ends lost 0 bases and 0 bases respectively, with 15 bases between them. Germline V gene sequence: CDR1 SGHKS, CDR2 YYEKEE (reference sequence). The CDR3 length is 17 residues. The CDR3 sequence: CASSLDIRTTANYGYTF. CDR3 DNA: TGTGCCAGCAGCTTGGATATTAGGACAACAGCTAACTATGGCTACACCTTC.

This chain uses TRBV2 with TRBJ2-5; either TRBD1 or TRBD2 may supply D (5 bases each). The germline CDR1 and CDR2 sequences are SNHLY and FYNNEI. The CDR3 contains 15 residues. Trimming pared 1 base from V and 7 bases from J, leaving 16 bases between. The CDR3 is CASSEVGGGLGTQYF. CDR3 nucleotides: TGTGCCAGCAGTGAAGTTGGGGGTGGGCTTGGGACCCAGTACTTC.

This chain connects TRBV5-1 to TRBJ2-3, with TRBD1 matching 9 bases. Germline V gene data show CDR1 as SGHRS and CDR2 as YFSETQ. The CDR3 contains 14 residues. V shed 7 bases, J shed 4 bases, and the junction held 7 bases outside the gene matches. CDR3 sequence (DNA): TGCGCCAGCTTCCGGACAGGGGACCCAGATACGCAGTATTTT. Amino acids: CASFRTGDPDTQYF.

This clone has only one observation. The chain has TRBV29-1 and TRBJ1-1, with 9 positions matching TRBD1. The CDR3 extends over 13 amino acids. With 3 bases clipped from V and 2 bases from J, the junction kept 1 base outside the gene matches. Per germline, CDR1 SQVTM and CDR2 ANQGSEA. DNA for the CDR3: TGCAGCGTTGAGACAGGGGGTAACACTGAAGCTTTCTTT. Its translation: CSVETGGNTEAFF.

The V gene is TRBV9, the J gene TRBJ1-5; TRBD1 is a possible D gene (5 bases). V lost 0 bases and J 4 bases, leaving 8 bases between the germline ends. This CDR3 contains 14 residues. The germline V gene has CDR1 SGDLS and CDR2 YYNGEE. This chain's CDR3 is CASSVEGANQPQHF. Here the CDR3 DNA reads TGTGCCAGCAGCGTAGAAGGGGCAAATCAGCCCCAGCATTTT.

V usage is TRBV28 and J usage is TRBJ2-7, with D possibly matching TRBD1 (5 bases). Per the germline V gene, CDR1 is MDHEN and CDR2 is SYDVKM. Trimming took 0 bases from V and 5 from J, leaving 17 bases between them. There are 16 residues in the CDR3. For the CDR3, the DNA is TGTGCCAGCAGTTTATGGTCTTTGACAGTGCCCAACGAGCAGTACTTC. Protein sequence: CASSLWSLTVPNEQYF.

This chain connects TRBV5-1 to TRBJ2-7, with TRBD1 matching 8 bases. The V gene's germline CDR1 is SGHRS and CDR2 YFSETQ. The CDR3 contains 15 residues. V lost 4 bases, J lost 0 bases, and 6 bases stayed unmatched. CDR3 amino acids: CASSQDRATSYEQYF. The CDR3 bases are TGCGCCAGCAGCCAGGACAGGGCAACCTCCTACGAGCAGTACTTC.

The chain joins TRBV2 to TRBJ2-7, with 8 bases lining up with TRBD1. The CDR3 runs 15 residues. Germline V gene data show CDR1 as SNHLY and CDR2 as FYNNEI. V trimming: 7 bases; J trimming: 3 bases; junction bases outside the gene matches: 11. As DNA, the CDR3 is TGTGCCAGCACCCCTAGGACAGGGTCTCTCTACGAGCAGTACTTC. Its translation is CASTPRTGSLYEQYF.

V usage is TRBV27 and J usage is TRBJ1-5; 8 bases align to TRBD1. The germline V gene has CDR1 MNHEY and CDR2 SMNVEV (reference sequence). This CDR3 is built from 15 residues. Trimming removed 4 bases from V and 5 bases from J; junction bases left unmatched: 7. This chain's CDR3 is CASSSRTGLDQPQHF. The CDR3 nucleotides are TGTGCCAGCAGTTCACGGACAGGGCTGGATCAGCCCCAGCATTTT.

The chain employs TRBV7-9 and TRBJ2-7; D is unclear. V was cut by 1 base and J by 2 bases, with 6 bases left in between. The length of the CDR3 is 13 residues. Germline CDR1 reads SEHNR; CDR2 reads FQNEAQ (reference sequence). The DNA for the CDR3 is TGTGCCAGCAGCTTAGAGAGAGCCTACGAGCAGTACTTC. Amino acid sequence: CASSLERAYEQYF. The entire variable domain, with the rest obtained from reference TRBV7-9 and TRBJ2-7, is as follows: DTGVSQNPRHKITKRGQNVTFRCDPISEHNRLYWYRQTLGQGPEFLTYFQNEAQLEKSRLLSDRFSAERPKGSFSTLEIQRTEQGDSAMYLCASSLERAYEQYFGPGTRLTVT.

V usage is TRBV28 and J usage is TRBJ2-3, with 11 positions matching TRBD2. Germline CDR1 MDHEN, CDR2 SYDVKM. CDR3 size: 14 residues. V lost 6 bases and J lost 4; bases outside the gene matches: 3. For the CDR3, the DNA is TGTGCCAGCAGAACTAGCGGGAGATCAGATACGCAGTATTTT. It is translated as CASRTSGRSDTQYF.

CDR3 in amino acids: CASSDRQSNQPQHF. The CDR3 DNA reads as TGTGCCAGCAGCGACAGACAGTCCAATCAGCCCCAGCATTTT. This sequence joins TRBV13 and TRBJ1-5; a possible D gene is TRBD1 (5 bases). Trimming took 5 bases from V and 3 from J, leaving 11 bases between them. The CDR3 has 14 residues. Looked up from germline, CDR1 is PRHDT and CDR2 is FYEKMQ (reference sequence).

The CDR3 loop is CAIGGNYGYTF. CDR3 DNA: TGTGCCATCGGAGGAAACTATGGCTACACCTTC. The chain is built from TRBV10-3 and TRBJ1-2, with D unclear. V shed 8 bases and J shed 2 bases, with 6 bases lying between them. The CDR3 totals 11 residues. The germline V gene encodes CDR1 ENHRY and CDR2 SYGVKD.

The chain is built from TRBV5-5 and TRBJ2-1; 11 bases line up with TRBD2. The CDR3 is 16 residues long. The germline CDR1 and CDR2 sequences are SGHKS and YYEKEE (reference sequence). The V segment lost 2 bases and the J segment 5 bases; nucleotides outside the gene matches: 6. This CDR3 reads CASSFGPGLADNEQFF. The CDR3 nucleotides are TGTGCCAGCAGCTTTGGGCCGGGACTAGCGGACAATGAGCAGTTCTTC.

Details on this clone: The same CDR3 is also encoded by other DNA sequences in this sample. The chain employs TRBV9 and TRBJ2-1, with TRBD2 identical over 12 bases. Unmatched junction bases numbered 3, after V lost 0 bases and J lost 8 bases. Germline CDR1 is SGDLS and CDR2 is YYNGEE. The CDR3 spans 15 residues. CDR3 nucleotide sequence: TGTGCCAGCAGCGTAGGGACTAGCGGGACGGATGAGCAGTTCTTC. Amino acid sequence: CASSVGTSGTDEQFF.

The CDR3 bases are TGTGCCATCAGTCCTGTCCCGGGAGACACAGATACGCAGTATTTT. Its protein product is CAISPVPGDTDTQYF. V usage is TRBV10-3 and J usage is TRBJ2-3, with a weak D call TRBD2 (6 bases). Germline V gives CDR1 ENHRY, CDR2 SYGVKD. CDR3 length equals 15 residues. Trimming cost V 5 bases and J 2 bases, with 14 bases left between them.

In DNA form, the CDR3 reads TGTGCCAGCAGCCAGACAGGGGAGGGGGCCAACGTCCTGACTTTC. This translates into CASSQTGEGANVLTF. The chain carries TRBV6-5 and TRBJ2-6; 8 bases fit TRBD1. Germline V lookup: CDR1 MNHEY, CDR2 SVGAGI. The V segment lost 6 bases and the J segment 4 bases; nucleotides outside the gene matches: 5. The CDR3 sequence is 15 residues long.

The genes are TRBV27 and TRBJ2-5, with D unclear. The CDR3 runs 11 residues. Germline loops: CDR1 MNHEY, CDR2 SMNVEV (reference sequence). Trimming shortened V by 6 bases and J by 4 bases, and 6 bases separated the two germline ends. This chain's CDR3 is CASRRRETQYF. The CDR3 DNA sequence: TGTGCCAGCAGACGGAGAGAGACCCAGTACTTC.

This rearrangement joins TRBV10-2 to TRBJ2-1; 11 bases match TRBD1. Germline trimming cut 8 bases from V and 8 bases from J; bases unmatched to any gene: 11. Germline V gene lookup returns CDR1 WSHSY and CDR2 SAAADI. The CDR3 runs to 15 residues. DNA of the CDR3: TGCGCCAGCGCCAGCGCTCGGACAGGGGGCGATGAGCAGTTCTTC. The encoded protein is CASASARTGGDEQFF.

This rearrangement joins TRBV11-3 to TRBJ2-3; 10 bases align to TRBD2. Germline loops: CDR1 SGHNT, CDR2 YENEEA. The CDR3 consists of 15 residues. The V segment lost 4 bases and the J segment 1 base; nucleotides outside the gene matches: 2. CDR3 sequence: CASSSGTSGTDTQYF. CDR3 coding DNA: TGTGCCAGCAGCTCGGGGACTAGCGGCACAGATACGCAGTATTTT.

CDR3 in amino acids: CASSPRQGWGREAYNEQFF. CDR3 coding DNA: TGTGCCAGCAGCCCCAGACAGGGGTGGGGAAGAGAGGCCTACAATGAGCAGTTCTTC. The chain joins TRBV7-9 to TRBJ2-1; 8 positions agree with TRBD1. The germline gives CDR1 SEHNR, CDR2 FQNEAQ (reference sequence). Trimming took 5 bases from V and 2 from J; bases not matched to a gene: 17. The CDR3 length is 19 residues. The full variable domain, in which reference TRBV7-9 and TRBJ2-1 provide the parts outside the CDR3, is DTGVSQNPRHKITKRGQNVTFRCDPISEHNRLYWYRQTLGQGPEFLTYFQNEAQLEKSRLLSDRFSAERPKGSFSTLEIQRTEQGDSAMYLCASSPRQGWGREAYNEQFFGPGTRLTVL.

J is TRBJ1-2 and V is TRBV28; no reliable D call. Between the trimmed V and J ends, which lost 6 bases and 5 bases, there was a span of 7 bases. This CDR3 has 11 amino acids. CDR1 and CDR2 (germline): MDHEN, SYDVKM. CDR3 amino acids: CASSRWYGYTF. The CDR3 region has the DNA TGTGCCAGCAGCCGTTGGTATGGCTACACCTTC.

This chain uses TRBV28 with TRBJ2-7; 12 nucleotides line up with TRBD1. The CDR3 covers 16 residues. V lost 4 bases and J lost 6; bases outside the gene matches: 10. CDR1 and CDR2 (germline): MDHEN, SYDVKM. In DNA form, the CDR3 reads TGTGCCAGCAGTTCCTCCCCCGGGACAGGGGGCGGCGAGCAGTACTTC. Its translation: CASSSSPGTGGGEQYF.

The chain joins TRBV27 to TRBJ2-2; D gene unclear. The germline CDR1 and CDR2 sequences are MNHEY and SMNVEV (reference sequence). V was trimmed by 3 bases and J by 3 bases, leaving 11 bases between them. CDR3 size: 15 residues. As DNA, the CDR3 is TGTGCCAGCAGTTTTCAGACATTGGACACCGGGGAGCTGTTTTTT. The encoded protein is CASSFQTLDTGELFF.